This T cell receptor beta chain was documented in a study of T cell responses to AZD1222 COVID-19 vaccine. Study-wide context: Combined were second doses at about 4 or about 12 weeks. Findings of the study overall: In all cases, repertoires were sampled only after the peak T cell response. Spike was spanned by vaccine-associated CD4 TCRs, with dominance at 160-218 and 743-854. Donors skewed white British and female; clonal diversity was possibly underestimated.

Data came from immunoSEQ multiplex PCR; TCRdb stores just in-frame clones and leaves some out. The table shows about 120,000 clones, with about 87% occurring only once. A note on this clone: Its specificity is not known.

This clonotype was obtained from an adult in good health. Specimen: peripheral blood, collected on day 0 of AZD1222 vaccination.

Written as DNA, the CDR3 is TGCGCCAGCAGCCGCACAGGGGAGGGCGAGCAGTACTTC. Translated: CASSRTGEGEQYF. V usage is TRBV5-1 and J usage is TRBJ2-7; D is possibly TRBD1 or TRBD2 (7 bases each). The CDR3 spans 13 residues. The germline V and J ends were trimmed by 4 bases and 6 bases, with 14 bases remaining between them. From germline, CDR1 is SGHRS and CDR2 YFSETQ.